This T cell receptor (beta chain) derives from a study of identical twins. V lost 6 bases and J lost 5; bases outside the gene matches: 6. There are 14 residues in the CDR3. MiXCR was run by TCRdb on the 5' RACE reads, yielding one entry per CDR3 protein. The sample contains more than 600,000 distinct CDR3 sequences, around a sixth of which appear only once. These data also featured in a second study, about T cells expressing NK-cell markers. As that study records: The study drew TCR beta repertoires from sorted CD3+CD56+NKG2C+, CD3+CD56+NKG2C- and CD3+CD56-NKG2C+ T cells. Eight donors were sequenced, seven testing HCMV-seropositive and one testing seronegative. The CD3+CD56-NKG2C+ fraction of a handful of donors was likewise dominated by these clonotypes.

Sequencing was done on a sample of PBMCs. This TCR derives from a woman under 30 in good health. The chain is built from TRBV12-3 or TRBV12-4 and TRBJ1-5; TRBD1 aligns across 8 bases. The CDR3: CASRPDRGHQPQHF. The CDR3, as DNA: TGTGCCAGCAGACCCGACAGGGGTCATCAGCCCCAGCATTTT.